These T cell receptor beta chains were read from a single sample in a study of identical twins. TCRdb re-analysed the 5' RACE reads in MiXCR, keeping a single row per CDR3 protein. Here the sample spans roughly 250,000 distinct CDR3 sequences, over 12% being singletons. Material for sequencing was memory (CD45RO+) T cells sorted from blood. These receptors came from a woman aged 18-30 years in good health. The CDR3 runs from the conserved cysteine through the conserved F or W. Fields, in order: D gene, J gene, clone size, V gene, CDR3 protein, CDR3 DNA. The D gene is left open where the match is weak. Expanded clones are given a class, and other clones once, few, many or no size at all.

NA,TRBJ2-3,NA,TRBV7-6,CASSLVSIGIFTDTQYF,TGTGCCAGCAGCTTAGTCTCTATCGGGATATTCACAGATACGCAGTATTTT
TRBD2,TRBJ2-3,few,TRBV7-3,CASSPGTSGGTDTQYF,TGTGCCAGCAGCCCAGGGACTAGCGGGGGCACAGATACGCAGTATTTT
NA,TRBJ1-1,few,TRBV12-3/TRBV12-4,CASIPAGRPSFF,TGTGCCAGCATTCCCGCGGGGAGGCCTTCTTTCTTT
NA,TRBJ2-7,few,TRBV10-2,CASRQPSYEQYF,TGCGCCAGTCGACAGCCTTCCTACGAGCAGTACTTC
NA,TRBJ2-7,few,TRBV6-2/TRBV6-3,CASSYSLQGREQYF,TGTGCCAGCAGTTACAGTCTCCAGGGACGCGAGCAGTACTTC
NA,TRBJ2-3,many,TRBV20-1,CSAPPELNTDTQYF,TGCAGTGCCCCACCGGAACTAAACACAGATACGCAGTATTTT
TRBD2,TRBJ2-7,few,TRBV10-3,CAILGIAGGKQYF,TGTGCCATCCTCGGGATAGCGGGAGGCAAGCAGTACTTC
NA,TRBJ2-7,NA,TRBV20-1,CSARNSYEQYF,TGCAGTGCCAGGAATTCCTACGAGCAGTACTTC
NA,TRBJ2-7,few,TRBV20-1,CSARVGAGAYEQYF,TGCAGTGCTAGAGTAGGGGCCGGTGCTTACGAGCAGTACTTC
TRBD2,TRBJ2-3,NA,TRBV11-1,CASSPRLAELISTDTQYF,TGTGCCAGCAGCCCACGACTAGCGGAATTAATCAGCACAGATACGCAGTATTTT
NA,TRBJ2-5,few,TRBV3-1,CASSQDRQSQETQYF,TGTGCCAGCAGCCAAGATCGACAGAGCCAAGAGACCCAGTACTTC
NA,TRBJ1-1,few,TRBV2,CASMYDRTRSLKAFF,TGTGCCAGCATGTATGACAGGACCCGATCGCTGAAAGCTTTCTTT
NA,TRBJ2-1,NA,TRBV9,CASSVAGGLPFNEQFF,TGTGCCAGCAGCGTAGCGGGGGGCTTGCCCTTCAATGAGCAGTTCTTC
NA,TRBJ1-4,few,TRBV20-1,CSAGSSTEEKLFF,TGCAGTGCTGGGAGCTCTACCGAGGAAAAACTGTTTTTT
NA,TRBJ2-3,NA,TRBV5-1,CASSLTGRGISTDTQYF,TGCGCCAGCAGCTTGACCGGGAGAGGGATTAGCACAGATACGCAGTATTTT
TRBD1,TRBJ1-4,once,TRBV7-2,CASSTFWGQGYEKLFF,TGTGCCAGCAGCACATTTTGGGGACAGGGTTATGAAAAACTGTTTTTT
NA,TRBJ2-3,once,TRBV27,CASSWTISTDTQYF,TGTGCCAGCAGTTGGACGATTAGCACAGATACGCAGTATTTT
NA,TRBJ1-1,NA,TRBV12-3/TRBV12-4,CASSFWGEAFF,TGTGCCAGCAGCTTTTGGGGTGAAGCTTTCTTT
NA,TRBJ2-1,NA,TRBV3-1,CASSPGWINNEQFF,TGTGCCAGCAGCCCGGGCTGGATAAACAATGAGCAGTTCTTC
NA,TRBJ2-2,many,TRBV29-1,CSVVRTEGAGELFF,TGCAGCGTTGTACGGACCGAGGGAGCCGGGGAGCTGTTTTTT
TRBD2,TRBJ2-1,NA,TRBV6-1,CASRMISGRGPYNEQFF,TGTGCCAGCAGAATGATCTCCGGGAGGGGTCCCTACAATGAGCAGTTCTTC
NA,TRBJ1-5,NA,TRBV5-5,CASSLIITDPSNQPQHF,TGTGCCAGCAGCTTAATAATAACAGACCCTTCCAATCAGCCCCAGCATTTT
NA,TRBJ2-7,few,TRBV20-1,CSALFDKSYEQYF,TGCAGTGCTCTATTCGACAAGTCCTACGAGCAGTACTTC
TRBD1,TRBJ1-2,NA,TRBV7-2,CASSSAETGVPYGYTF,TGTGCCAGCAGCTCCGCGGAGACAGGGGTTCCCTATGGCTACACCTTC
NA,TRBJ1-2,NA,TRBV5-1,CASTQTGPTHGYTF,TGCGCCAGCACACAGACAGGACCGACGCATGGCTACACCTTC
TRBD2,TRBJ2-1,few,TRBV19,CASSNSLAGGPFF,TGTGCCAGTAGTAACTCACTAGCGGGAGGGCCTTTTTTC
TRBD2,TRBJ2-3,few,TRBV11-2,CASSLGGTSGGDTQYF,TGTGCCAGCAGCTTAGGTGGGACTAGCGGAGGGGATACGCAGTATTTT
TRBD1,TRBJ2-3,many,TRBV5-1,CASSGTGDSDTQYF,TGCGCCAGCTCCGGGACAGGGGATTCAGATACGCAGTATTTT
NA,TRBJ2-3,many,TRBV7-2,CASSRGGRVDTQYF,TGTGCCAGCAGCCGAGGGGGGCGAGTAGATACGCAGTATTTT
TRBD2,TRBJ2-1,few,TRBV7-3,CASSPQGLEKFF,TGTGCCAGCAGCCCACAGGGACTAGAGAAGTTCTTC
TRBD1,TRBJ1-1,few,TRBV20-1,CSAATGAEAFF,TGCAGTGCAGCAACAGGGGCGGAAGCTTTCTTT
TRBD2,TRBJ2-3,NA,TRBV20-1,CSPGLAGADTQYF,TGCAGTCCTGGACTAGCGGGAGCAGATACGCAGTATTTT
NA,TRBJ2-2,many,TRBV14,CASSQVFSGELFF,TGTGCCAGCAGCCAAGTGTTCTCCGGGGAGCTGTTTTTT
NA,TRBJ2-3,few,TRBV20-1,CSASDLFDTDTQYF,TGCAGTGCCTCGGACTTATTTGACACAGATACGCAGTATTTT
NA,TRBJ2-7,few,TRBV3-1,CASSREGTRAYEQYF,TGTGCCAGCAGCCGTGAGGGGACCCGCGCCTACGAGCAGTACTTC
NA,TRBJ2-7,many,TRBV12-3/TRBV12-4,CASSFRSSYEQYF,TGTGCCAGCAGTTTCCGTAGCTCCTACGAGCAGTACTTC
TRBD1,TRBJ2-5,few,TRBV27,CASSNPGQGVETQYF,TGTGCCAGCAGTAACCCGGGACAGGGTGTCGAGACCCAGTACTTC
TRBD1,TRBJ2-1,few,TRBV5-1,CASSFRDRVNEQFF,TGCGCCAGCAGCTTTCGGGACAGGGTAAATGAGCAGTTCTTC
TRBD2,TRBJ2-3,few,TRBV4-3,CASSHLSGRADEDTQYF,TGCGCCAGCAGCCATCTAAGCGGGAGGGCCGATGAAGATACGCAGTATTTT
TRBD2,TRBJ2-3,few,TRBV3-1,CASSQRIAGRTDTQYF,TGTGCCAGCAGCCAAAGGATAGCGGGACGCACAGATACGCAGTATTTT
NA,TRBJ1-6,many,TRBV20-1,CSATQGNSPLHF,TGCAGTGCTACCCAGGGGAATTCACCCCTCCACTTT
TRBD1,TRBJ2-3,few,TRBV20-1,CSATDRADTQYF,TGCAGTGCTACGGACAGGGCCGATACGCAGTATTTT
NA,TRBJ2-2,NA,TRBV6-5,CASSYRRSNTGELFF,TGTGCCAGCAGTTACCGACGGTCAAACACCGGGGAGCTGTTTTTT
NA,TRBJ2-7,many,TRBV5-1,CASSLAGDQRQYF,TGCGCCAGCAGCTTGGCGGGGGACCAGAGGCAGTACTTC
NA,TRBJ2-1,few,TRBV24-1,CATSDWDSNEQFF,TGTGCCACCAGTGATTGGGACTCCAATGAGCAGTTCTTC
NA,TRBJ1-2,NA,TRBV5-6,CASSITGIHSYGYTF,TGTGCCAGCAGTATTACAGGGATCCATAGCTATGGCTACACCTTC
NA,TRBJ1-3,few,TRBV11-2,CASSLMQGGNTIYF,TGTGCCAGCAGCCTGATGCAGGGGGGAAACACCATATATTTT
NA,TRBJ2-7,few,TRBV10-3,CAISEQADEQYF,TGTGCCATCAGTGAGCAGGCAGATGAGCAGTACTTC
NA,TRBJ2-5,NA,TRBV3-1,CASSHRQETQYF,TGTGCCAGCAGCCACCGACAAGAGACCCAGTACTTC
NA,TRBJ2-3,few,TRBV20-1,CSARERLRATDTQYF,TGCAGTGCTAGGGAGAGGCTCCGTGCCACAGATACGCAGTATTTT
TRBD2,TRBJ2-1,NA,TRBV20-1,CSARVPGTRGSGEQFF,TGCAGTGCTAGAGTGCCCGGGACTAGAGGAAGTGGTGAGCAGTTCTTC
NA,TRBJ2-3,NA,TRBV20-1,CSARTPVAPDTQYF,TGCAGTGCTAGGACGCCGGTAGCCCCAGATACGCAGTATTTT
NA,TRBJ2-7,few,TRBV20-1,CSASSWDEQYF,TGCAGTGCTAGTTCCTGGGACGAGCAGTACTTC
NA,TRBJ2-1,few,TRBV9,CASSVQGSYNEQFF,TGTGCCAGCAGCGTACAGGGGTCCTACAATGAGCAGTTCTTC
TRBD1,TRBJ2-7,few,TRBV27,CASSSDRGYYEQYF,TGTGCCAGCAGTTCGGACAGGGGGTACTACGAGCAGTACTTC
NA,TRBJ2-1,few,TRBV5-1,CASSFTDSSYNEQFF,TGCGCCAGCAGCTTCACCGACAGCTCCTACAATGAGCAGTTCTTC
NA,TRBJ2-5,many,TRBV5-1,CASSFGTKQETQYF,TGCGCCAGCAGCTTTGGGACGAAACAAGAGACCCAGTACTTC
NA,TRBJ1-3,many,TRBV12-3/TRBV12-4,CASTVRNTIYF,TGTGCCAGCACCGTACGAAACACCATATATTTT
NA,TRBJ2-7,NA,TRBV3-1,CASTQTGRPYEQYF,TGTGCCAGCACCCAAACAGGGCGGCCCTACGAGCAGTACTTC